The 30 T cell receptor beta chains listed next were all sequenced from one sample in a study of OX40 agonist ivuxolimab in advanced cancers. Assay used: immunoSEQ multiplex PCR; TCRdb lists only in-frame clones, some missing. Altogether 65,000 to 75,000 clones are present, about nine tenths being singletons, with the ten largest covering over 0.55%. The sample consisted of CD4+ or CD8+ T cells sorted from blood, taken in a trial of the OX40 agonist ivuxolimab. These receptors originate from an adult with an advanced solid tumor such as melanoma, head and neck, liver or kidney cancer.

The V call is TRBV5-4, the J call TRBJ2-5; the D gene is possibly TRBD2 (6 bases). The germline V and J ends were trimmed by 0 bases and 5 bases, with 14 bases remaining between them. Germline V lookup: CDR1 SGHNT, CDR2 YYREEE (reference sequence). CDR3 size: 15 residues. This CDR3 is CASSLVGEEGETQYF. CDR3 DNA: TGTGCCAGCAGCTTGGTCGGGGAGGAGGGGGAGACCCAGTACTTC.

The chain carries TRBV6-6 and TRBJ1-6; D gene unclear. CDR1 MNHNY and CDR2 SVGAGI come from the germline V gene (reference sequence). V lost 6 bases and J 5 bases, leaving 5 bases between the germline ends. This CDR3 is built from 12 residues. The CDR3: CASSRDNSPLHF. CDR3 nucleotides: TGTGCCAGCAGCCGAGATAATTCACCCCTCCACTTT.

This chain joins TRBV18 and TRBJ2-7, with D possibly called TRBD1 or TRBD2 (5 bases each). Trimming left V 6 bases short and J 0 bases short, with 18 bases between. The CDR3 contains 16 residues. The germline CDR1 and CDR2 sequences are KGHSH and LQKENI. CDR3 nucleotides: TGTGCCAGCTCCTCGGGACCCAGCCATAGCTCCTACGAGCAGTACTTC. Protein product: CASSSGPSHSSYEQYF.

The chain combines TRBV5-5 with TRBJ2-3; 13 bases map to TRBD2. The CDR3 length is 17 residues. Unmatched junction bases numbered 6, after V lost 0 bases and J lost 5 bases. The germline V gene has CDR1 SGHKS and CDR2 YYEKEE (reference sequence). The CDR3, as DNA: TGTGCCAGCAGCTTGGGAGGACTAGCGGGGGCGGGAGATACGCAGTATTTT. It encodes CASSLGGLAGAGDTQYF.

The J gene is TRBJ2-1, the V gene TRBV9; TRBD1 matches at 10 bases. Germline trimming cut 0 bases from V and 8 bases from J; bases unmatched to any gene: 8. This CDR3 has 16 residues. Per the germline V gene, CDR1 is SGDLS and CDR2 is YYNGEE. CDR3 DNA: TGTGCCAGCAGCGTAGTTTCCGGGACAGGGGTCGATGAGCAGTTCTTC. This codes for CASSVVSGTGVDEQFF.

This clone occurred a few times. V is TRBV7-8 and J is TRBJ1-6; D remains ambiguous. Germline lookup yields CDR1 SGHVS and CDR2 FQNEAQ. Trimming cost V 3 bases and J 0 bases, with 3 bases left between them. CDR3 length equals 14 residues. DNA of the CDR3: TGTGCCAGCAGCTTTAGCTCCTATAATTCACCCCTCCACTTT. Protein: CASSFSSYNSPLHF.

The rearrangement links TRBV5-6 to TRBJ2-2; a possible D gene is TRBD1 (5 bases). Germline lookup yields CDR1 SGHDT and CDR2 YYEEEE. V was shortened by 4 bases and J by 4 bases, with 11 bases between the two germline ends. This CDR3 region has 14 residues. CDR3 sequence (DNA): TGTGCCAGCAGCCAAAGACAGATCACCGGGGAGCTGTTTTTT. Translating it yields CASSQRQITGELFF.

The chain employs TRBV7-9 and TRBJ1-4; perhaps TRBD1 as D (5 bases). The germline V gene has CDR1 SEHNR and CDR2 FQNEAQ (reference sequence). Trimming pared 5 bases from V and 4 bases from J, leaving 14 bases between. This CDR3 has 15 amino acids. The DNA of the CDR3 is TGTGCCAGCAGCAACCGGGACGGACTTAATGAAAAACTGTTTTTT. It codes for CASSNRDGLNEKLFF. Full variable domain (missing parts from reference TRBV7-9 and TRBJ1-4): DTGVSQNPRHKITKRGQNVTFRCDPISEHNRLYWYRQTLGQGPEFLTYFQNEAQLEKSRLLSDRFSAERPKGSFSTLEIQRTEQGDSAMYLCASSNRDGLNEKLFFGSGTQLSVL.

This chain uses TRBV29-1 with TRBJ2-2, with D uncertain. The CDR3 totals 13 residues. The ends were cut back, 4 bases at V and 0 bases at J, with 6 bases in the middle. From germline, CDR1 is SQVTM and CDR2 ANQGSEA. As DNA, the CDR3 is TGCAGCGTTGTGTCGACGAACACCGGGGAGCTGTTTTTT. This gives the protein CSVVSTNTGELFF.

The rearrangement uses TRBV5-6 and TRBJ2-3; 13 bases match TRBD2. The CDR3 runs to 16 residues. The germline CDR1 and CDR2 sequences are SGHDT and YYEEEE. V dropped 3 bases and J dropped 2; count of bases not matched to a gene: 3. This CDR3 reads CASSWGLAGYTDTQYF. CDR3 DNA: TGTGCCAGCAGCTGGGGACTAGCGGGGTACACAGATACGCAGTATTTT.

The V and J genes are TRBV7-9 and TRBJ2-3, with D hard to call. The CDR3 runs to 12 residues. Germline assignment: CDR1 SEHNR and CDR2 FQNEAQ (reference sequence). V was clipped by 1 base and J by 6 bases, with 5 bases between them. This chain's CDR3 is CASSLEGDTQYF. The CDR3 DNA sequence: TGTGCCAGCAGCTTAGAAGGGGATACGCAGTATTTT.

The chain carries TRBV6-6 and TRBJ2-5, with D unresolved. The germline CDR1 and CDR2 sequences are MNHNY and SVGAGI (reference sequence). CDR3 length: 13 residues. Trimming left V 7 bases short and J 5 bases short, with 14 bases between. The CDR3 protein is CASTREEGETQYF. The CDR3 bases are TGTGCCAGCACGCGAGAGGAAGGGGAGACCCAGTACTTC.

This rearrangement joins TRBV4-1 to TRBJ2-2; a weak D match, TRBD2 (6 bases). The V end was cut by 0 bases, the J end by 8 bases, with 13 bases between. Germline values: CDR1 MGHRA, CDR2 YSYEKL. The CDR3 has 15 amino acids. CDR3 nucleotide sequence: TGCGCCAGCAGCCAAGAAGGACTTGGGAGGGGGGAGCTGTTTTTT. Its translation is CASSQEGLGRGELFF.

CDR3 bases: TGTGCCAGCAGCCAAGATCGGGCAGGGCAAGAGACCCAGTACTTC. Encoded protein: CASSQDRAGQETQYF. This rearrangement joins TRBV4-2 to TRBJ2-5, with D perhaps TRBD1 (5 bases). With 0 bases removed from V and 2 bases from J, the gap between germline ends came to 10 bases. The CDR3 spans 15 residues. Per germline, CDR1 LGHNA and CDR2 YNFKEQ.

The V gene is TRBV18, the J gene TRBJ2-5; TRBD1 agrees at 7 bases. Trimming removed 1 base from V and 3 bases from J; junction bases left unmatched: 5. There are 15 residues in the CDR3. In germline, CDR1 is KGHSH, CDR2 LQKENI. The CDR3 DNA sequence: TGTGCCAGCTCACCACGATTCGACAGGGAAGAGACCCAGTACTTC. Residues: CASSPRFDREETQYF.

The rearrangement uses TRBV2 and TRBJ2-1; D unclear. The CDR3 contains 13 residues. The germline V gene encodes CDR1 SNHLY and CDR2 FYNNEI. The V end was cut by 6 bases, the J end by 10 bases, with 16 bases between. The CDR3 nucleotides are TGTGCCAGCAGCGCCAGCCAACCTCGGGAGCAGTTCTTC. Its translation is CASSASQPREQFF. The variable domain in full, with the rest retrieved from reference TRBV2 and TRBJ2-1, is EPEVTQTPSHQVTQMGQEVILRCVPISNHLYFYWYRQILGQKVEFLVSFYNNEISEKSEIFDDQFSVERPDGSNFTLKIRSTKLEDSAMYFCASSASQPREQFFGPGTRLTVL.

The J gene is TRBJ1-2, the V gene TRBV11-2; D might be TRBD1 (6 bases). The CDR3 covers 14 residues. V dropped 5 bases and J dropped 5 bases, with 15 bases sitting between them. CDR1 is SGHAT and CDR2 is FQNNGV in the germline V gene. The CDR3 is CASSQLTTGYGYTF. CDR3 nucleotide sequence: TGTGCCAGCAGCCAACTAACAACAGGGTATGGCTACACCTTC.

This chain connects TRBV4-1 to TRBJ2-7, with D uncertain. Germline assignment: CDR1 MGHRA and CDR2 YSYEKL. The CDR3 has 15 residues. V was clipped by 1 base and J by 6 bases, with 16 bases between them. The CDR3 here is CASSQGADLASEQYF. The CDR3 DNA follows: TGCGCCAGCAGCCAAGGAGCAGACTTGGCATCCGAGCAGTACTTC.

Only one count was recorded for this clone. This sequence joins TRBV5-1 and TRBJ2-7; 7 bases map to TRBD1. The germline V gene encodes CDR1 SGHRS and CDR2 YFSETQ. V trimming: 3 bases; J trimming: 6 bases; junction bases outside the gene matches: 9. The CDR3 spans 14 residues. The CDR3 DNA reads as TGCGCCAGCAGCTCCGGGGACAGCCGACTCGAGCAGTACTTC. Its protein is CASSSGDSRLEQYF.

The chain uses TRBV18 and TRBJ2-7; 8 bases agree with TRBD1. Looked up from germline, CDR1 is KGHSH and CDR2 is LQKENI. There are 14 residues in the CDR3. J gave up 6 bases and V 1 base, and 5 bases lay outside the gene matches. The CDR3 DNA is TGTGCCAGCTCACCACAGACAGGGGTAGGCGAGCAGTACTTC. As protein: CASSPQTGVGEQYF.

Written as DNA, the CDR3 is TGTGCCAGCAGTTTCGGGCGCGGGGATCAGCCCCAGCATTTT. Translation: CASSFGRGDQPQHF. The chain is built from TRBV27 and TRBJ1-5; D gene unclear. Looked up from germline, CDR1 is MNHEY and CDR2 is SMNVEV (reference sequence). V shed 3 bases and J shed 5 bases, with 11 bases lying between them. The CDR3 sequence is 14 residues long.

This chain links TRBV5-1 with TRBJ1-3; TRBD1 might be the D (6 bases). Germline values: CDR1 SGHRS, CDR2 YFSETQ. V was trimmed by 5 bases and J by 3 bases, leaving 15 bases between them. This CDR3 has 15 residues. The CDR3 sequence is CASSRTQGGGNTIYF. DNA of the CDR3: TGCGCCAGCAGTCGGACACAGGGTGGTGGAAACACCATATATTTT. Supplemented by reference TRBV5-1 and TRBJ1-3, the full variable domain reads KAGVTQTPRYLIKTRGQQVTLSCSPISGHRSVSWYQQTPGQGLQFLFEYFSETQRNKGNFPGRFSGRQFSNSRSEMNVSTLELGDSALYLCASSRTQGGGNTIYFGEGSWLTVV.

The gene calls are TRBV5-1 and TRBJ2-7; 8 positions match TRBD1. V shed 4 bases, J shed 3 bases, and the junction held 6 bases outside the gene matches. The germline gives CDR1 SGHRS, CDR2 YFSETQ. This CDR3 has 14 amino acids. CDR3 DNA sequence: TGCGCCAGCAGCCCGACAGGGGCGAACTACGAGCAGTACTTC. Translated: CASSPTGANYEQYF.

This chain links TRBV6-5 with TRBJ1-6; D possibly corresponds to TRBD1 (6 bases). The germline gives CDR1 MNHEY, CDR2 SVGAGI. The V gene lost 6 bases and the J gene lost 10 bases, with 13 bases spanning the gap. There are 13 residues in the CDR3. The CDR3 DNA follows: TGTGCCAGCAGAAATGCAGGGGTATCACCCCTCCACTTT. Encoded protein: CASRNAGVSPLHF.

CDR3 in amino acids: CASSLQGVLGNQPQHF. Written as DNA, the CDR3 is TGTGCCAGCAGCTTGCAGGGAGTTCTTGGCAATCAGCCCCAGCATTTT. The chain uses TRBV5-5 and TRBJ1-5, with a weak D call TRBD1 (5 bases). From germline, CDR1 is SGHKS and CDR2 YYEKEE (reference sequence). Trimming took 1 base from V and 2 from J, leaving 13 bases between them. This CDR3 has 16 amino acids.

The V call is TRBV2, the J call TRBJ1-4; the D is unclear. V shed 6 bases and J shed 4 bases, with 12 bases lying between them. CDR3 length equals 14 residues. Germline V lookup: CDR1 SNHLY, CDR2 FYNNEI. As DNA, the CDR3 is TGTGCCAGCAGCAAGGCGAGATTTAATGAAAAACTGTTTTTT. Translating it yields CASSKARFNEKLFF.

The chain uses TRBV6-1 and TRBJ2-7; 7 bases are a match to TRBD2. This CDR3 comprises 13 residues. The germline V gene encodes CDR1 MNHNS and CDR2 SASEGT. Trimming cost V 2 bases and J 6 bases; bases outside gene matches: 4. CDR3 sequence (DNA): TGTGCCAGCAGTGAAAGGACTAGAGGCGAGCAGTACTTC. Protein sequence: CASSERTRGEQYF.

The chain combines TRBV5-6 with TRBJ1-4; the match to TRBD1 covers 8 bases. Germline CDR1 and CDR2: SGHDT and YYEEEE. V dropped 0 bases and J dropped 9; count of bases not matched to a gene: 10. CDR3 length equals 16 residues. CDR3 nucleotides: TGTGCCAGCAGCTTGGTTAAGGGACAGGATTTTCAAAAACTGTTTTTT. Amino acid sequence: CASSLVKGQDFQKLFF.

V and J are TRBV5-8 and TRBJ1-1, with 8 bases fitting TRBD1. CDR1 and CDR2 (germline): SGHTS, YDEGEE. This CDR3 is built from 15 residues. The junction had 10 bases not matched to a gene; V was cut back by 4 bases and J by 5 bases. CDR3 DNA: TGTGCCAGCAGCACAAGACAGGGGCCTTCAACTGAAGCTTTCTTT. It codes for CASSTRQGPSTEAFF. Looking up the rest from reference TRBV5-8 and TRBJ1-1 gives the full variable domain: EAGVTQSPTHLIKTRGQQATLRCSPISGHTSVYWYQQALGLGLQFLLWYDEGEERNRGNFPPRFSGRQFPNYSSELNVNALELEDSALYLCASSTRQGPSTEAFFGQGTRLTVV.

J is TRBJ1-2 and V is TRBV21-1; the table's D gene call, TRBD1, was not cross checked with the DNA. TRBV21-1 is given as a pseudogene. The CDR3 is 15 amino acids. DNA of the CDR3: TGTGCCAGCCCGATGGACAGGGGACCCTCCTATGGCTACACCTTC. It is translated as CASPMDRGPSYGYTF.